Shown below are 8 T cell receptor beta chains from a single sample sequenced in a study of T cell clones after liver transplantation. Assay: immunoSEQ multiplex PCR; the TCRdb copy retains only in-frame clones and omits some. The sample has some 80,000 clones; under 90% are singletons. The specimen was CD4+ T cells from blood, collected around 50 months after liver transplant. These TCRs come from a human patient who received a liver transplant. Some T cells may be graft donor cells.

This chain links TRBV4-1 with TRBJ2-6; the D call may be TRBD1 or TRBD2 (5 bases each). This CDR3 has 20 amino acids. The V end was cut by 5 bases, the J end by 0 bases, with 23 bases between. CDR1 is MGHRA and CDR2 is YSYEKL in the germline V gene. CDR3 residues: CASSIFPGPLSPSGANVLTF. CDR3 in DNA: TGCGCCAGCAGCATTTTTCCGGGACCCCTAAGCCCCTCTGGGGCCAACGTCCTGACTTTC.

CDR3 bases: TGCGCCAGCAGCTCGGATAGCGGGACGGATACGCAGTATTTT. Translated: CASSSDSGTDTQYF. The chain links TRBV5-1 to TRBJ2-3, with 8 bases lining up with TRBD2. Trimming at V came to 3 bases and at J to 6 bases, leaving 6 bases not matched to a gene. Germline assignment: CDR1 SGHRS and CDR2 YFSETQ. The CDR3 length is 14 residues. Complete variable domain (other parts from reference TRBV5-1 and TRBJ2-3): KAGVTQTPRYLIKTRGQQVTLSCSPISGHRSVSWYQQTPGQGLQFLFEYFSETQRNKGNFPGRFSGRQFSNSRSEMNVSTLELGDSALYLCASSSDSGTDTQYFGPGTRLTVL.

The V call is TRBV2, the J call TRBJ2-3, with D tentatively TRBD1 (6 bases). The germline gives CDR1 SNHLY, CDR2 FYNNEI. Trimming took off 4 bases at V and 2 bases at J, with 13 bases between the two ends. This CDR3 has 15 amino acids. The CDR3, as DNA: TGTGCCAGCAGTGCTCTGCAGGGGTACACAGATACGCAGTATTTT. This gives the protein CASSALQGYTDTQYF.

The rearrangement links TRBV29-1 to TRBJ1-1; possible D gene TRBD1, 5 bases. Germline lookup yields CDR1 SQVTM and CDR2 ANQGSEA. Trimming pared 4 bases from V and 3 bases from J, leaving 6 bases between. This CDR3 has 11 amino acids. The CDR3 spells CSVGGYTEAFF. The CDR3 bases are TGCAGCGTTGGGGGGTACACTGAAGCTTTCTTT. Based on the CDR3 plus reference TRBV29-1 and TRBJ1-1, the full variable domain is SAVISQKPSRDICQRGTSLTIQCQVDSQVTMMFWYRQQPGQSLTLIATANQGSEATYESGFVIDKFPISRPNLTFSTLTVSNMSPEDSSIYLCSVGGYTEAFFGQGTRLTVV.

The rearrangement uses TRBV6-1 and TRBJ2-5; 9 bases align to TRBD1. Germline V gives CDR1 MNHNS, CDR2 SASEGT. Trimming removed 9 bases from V and 4 bases from J; junction bases left unmatched: 9. The length of the CDR3 is 14 residues. CDR3 residues: CASHTGGLGETQYF. CDR3 coding DNA: TGTGCCAGTCATACAGGGGGCCTGGGAGAGACCCAGTACTTC.

This sequence joins TRBV7-2 and TRBJ2-7; D is unresolved. Trimming took 6 bases from V and 0 from J, leaving 12 bases between them. Per germline, CDR1 SGHTA and CDR2 FQGNSA. The CDR3 sequence is 14 residues long. The DNA of the CDR3 is TGTGCCAGCAGTGGGCTCGGCAGCTCCTACGAGCAGTACTTC. It specifies CASSGLGSSYEQYF.

This sequence joins TRBV6-1 and TRBJ2-1; tentatively, D is TRBD1 (5 bases). Deletions cut 2 bases from V and 9 bases from J, with 11 bases between. The CDR3 covers 13 residues. CDR1 is MNHNS and CDR2 is SASEGT in the germline V gene. As DNA, the CDR3 is TGTGCCAGCAGTGAACACCTTAGGGGTGAGCAGTTCTTC. Translation: CASSEHLRGEQFF.

The chain has TRBV5-1 and TRBJ2-3; 9 bases match TRBD2. The J segment lost 3 bases and the V segment lost 1 base, leaving 3 bases of the junction unmatched. Germline V CDR1 and CDR2: SGHRS, YFSETQ. CDR3 length: 15 residues. The CDR3 region is CASSLSGGPTDTQYF. CDR3 DNA sequence: TGCGCCAGCAGCTTGAGCGGGGGGCCAACAGATACGCAGTATTTT.